This T cell receptor (beta chain) came from a study of regulatory T cells in long-lasting Graves disease. Time point indicated: newly diagnosed GD, antithyroid drugs for less than 3 months. PBMCs were the source of the RNA used for TCR sequencing. Assembly of TCR beta libraries relied on iRepertoire HTBI primers together with Arm-PCR of CDR3 regions. TCRdb independently ran MiXCR on the multiplex PCR reads; one entry per CDR3 protein. Among roughly 380,000 distinct CDR3 sequences listed, 15% to 20% were seen once. V dropped 3 bases and J dropped 0 bases, with 9 bases sitting between them. Per germline, CDR1 LGHDT and CDR2 YNNKEL (reference sequence). The CDR3 spans 14 residues. The sample was also linked to a second study, of T cells in Graves' hyperthyroidism and ophthalmopathy.

The starting material was peripheral blood mononuclear cells (PBMCs), obtained at new diagnosis, from a patient treated with antithyroid drugs. This TCR was sampled from a man aged 40-50 years with Graves disease. The chain is built from TRBV3-1 and TRBJ2-7, with unresolved D. Here the CDR3 reads CASSQTSTSYEQYF. CDR3 sequence (DNA): TGTGCCAGCAGCCAGACTTCTACCTCCTACGAGCAGTACTTC.